This T cell receptor beta chain stems from a study of T cell responses to AZD1222 COVID-19 vaccine. Study observations and caveats: The study found Spike-specific TCR breadth and depth rose after two AZD1222 doses. White British people made up most donors, females outnumbered males, and clonal diversity was possibly underestimated.

Assay used: immunoSEQ multiplex PCR; TCRdb lists only in-frame clones, some missing. The sample shows 180,000 or so clones, 75% to 90% of them seen only once. Concerning this clone itself: What it binds is unknown.

The ends lost 4 bases at V and 2 bases at J; junction bases unmatched: 6. The germline V gene encodes CDR1 MNHEY and CDR2 SMNVEV (reference sequence). The CDR3 runs 16 residues. This sequence was found in an adult who received the MenACWY meningococcal vaccine as a control. Material: peripheral blood, obtained 28 days after the second dose of the MenACWY control vaccine. This chain connects TRBV27 to TRBJ2-7; 12 bases align to TRBD2. In DNA form, the CDR3 reads TGTGCCAGCAGTTCACTAGCGGGAGGTCTAACCTACGAGCAGTACTTC. Amino acids: CASSSLAGGLTYEQYF.